This TCR beta chain was sequenced during a study of OX40 agonist ivuxolimab in advanced cancers. The ends lost 3 bases at V and 1 base at J; junction bases unmatched: 5. Per the germline V gene, CDR1 is SGHTA and CDR2 is FQGNSA. This CDR3 has 16 residues. Assay: immunoSEQ multiplex PCR; the TCRdb copy retains only in-frame clones and omits some. This table holds about 51,000 clones, 80% to 85% found once. The chain carries TRBV7-2 and TRBJ2-5, with TRBD2 matching over 10 bases. The sequences come from CD4+ or CD8+ T cells sorted from blood, collected in a trial of the OX40 agonist ivuxolimab. This TCR was recovered from an adult with an advanced solid tumor such as melanoma, head and neck, liver or kidney cancer. The CDR3 reads CASSLASGGAQETQYF. The CDR3 nucleotides are TGTGCCAGCAGCTTGGCCAGCGGGGGGGCCCAAGAGACCCAGTACTTC. Using reference TRBV7-2 and TRBJ2-5 for the parts outside the CDR3, the full variable domain is GAGVSQSPSNKVTEKGKDVELRCDPISGHTALYWYRQSLGQGLEFLIYFQGNSAPDKSGLPSDRFSAERTGGSVSTLTIQRTQQEDSAVYLCASSLASGGAQETQYFGPGTRLLVL.